The rows below give T cell receptor beta chains drawn from one sample of a study of blood T cell repertoires in COVID-19. TCRdb keeps only in-frame clones here, not all; method: immunoSEQ multiplex PCR. The data show 180,000 or so clones, less than 85% seen once. Sample: peripheral blood. All receptors come from a man in his fifties or sixties who had recovered from COVID-19. The CDR3 runs from the conserved cysteine through the conserved F or W. D genes are given only for firm matches. The size entry is marked missing in some rows and otherwise reads once, few, many or a size class.

v_call: TRBV3-1/TRBV3-2; clone_size: NA; j_call: TRBJ2-3; d_call: TRBD2; cdr3_nt: TGTGCCAGCAGCTTCGGACTAGCGGGAGGGTTAAATACGCAGTATTTT; cdr3_aa: CASSFGLAGGLNTQYF
v_call: TRBV6-5; clone_size: NA; j_call: TRBJ2-3; d_call: TRBD2; cdr3_nt: TGTGCCAGCAGCCTAAAGAGCGCTAGCGGGAGCACGCAGTATTTT; cdr3_aa: CASSLKSASGSTQYF
v_call: TRBV7-2; clone_size: NA; j_call: TRBJ2-7; d_call: NA; cdr3_nt: TGTGCCAGCATCCCGGACTCAGGCGCCCGCTACGAGCAGTACTTC; cdr3_aa: CASIPDSGARYEQYF
v_call: TRBV15; clone_size: NA; j_call: TRBJ1-2; d_call: NA; cdr3_nt: TGTGCCACCAGCAGAGGACAGGTCGCTGGCTACACCTTC; cdr3_aa: CATSRGQVAGYTF
v_call: TRBV30; clone_size: NA; j_call: TRBJ2-2; d_call: NA; cdr3_nt: TGTGCCTGGAGTAAAGGGGGAGTCCCCGGGGAGCTGTTTTTT; cdr3_aa: CAWSKGGVPGELFF
v_call: TRBV7-2; clone_size: NA; j_call: TRBJ2-3; d_call: NA; cdr3_nt: TGTGCCAGCAGCCCCAGTACTAGGACGCAGTATTTT; cdr3_aa: CASSPSTRTQYF
v_call: TRBV29-1; clone_size: NA; j_call: TRBJ2-1; d_call: NA; cdr3_nt: TGCAGCGTCGAAAATCTGGGGACTGCGCAGTTCTTC; cdr3_aa: CSVENLGTAQFF
v_call: TRBV5-1; clone_size: NA; j_call: TRBJ2-2; d_call: TRBD1; cdr3_nt: TGCGCCAGCAGCCTAAGGGACAGCAGAACCGGGGAGCTGTTTTTT; cdr3_aa: CASSLRDSRTGELFF
v_call: TRBV5-6; clone_size: NA; j_call: TRBJ2-6; d_call: NA; cdr3_nt: TGTGCCAGCAGCTTGCCGTATAATCGGGCCAACGTCCTGACTTTC; cdr3_aa: CASSLPYNRANVLTF
v_call: TRBV19; clone_size: NA; j_call: TRBJ1-1; d_call: NA; cdr3_nt: TGTGCCAGTAGTATGGTGGGGCTCGTTGAAGCTTTCTTT; cdr3_aa: CASSMVGLVEAFF
v_call: TRBV19; clone_size: NA; j_call: TRBJ2-1; d_call: NA; cdr3_nt: TGTGCCAGTAGTATTGGCCAATACAATGAGCAGTTCTTC; cdr3_aa: CASSIGQYNEQFF
v_call: TRBV7-9; clone_size: NA; j_call: TRBJ2-5; d_call: TRBD1; cdr3_nt: TGTGCCAGCAGCTTAGGAGGGGACAGTGGGCCCCAGTACTTC; cdr3_aa: CASSLGGDSGPQYF
v_call: TRBV6-1; clone_size: NA; j_call: TRBJ2-1; d_call: TRBD1; cdr3_nt: TGTGCCAGCAGTGAAAGGGTTTGGGGACAGGGGGAAAATGAGCAGTTCTTC; cdr3_aa: CASSERVWGQGENEQFF
v_call: TRBV5-1; clone_size: few; j_call: TRBJ1-1; d_call: TRBD1; cdr3_nt: TGCGCCAGCAGCTTGGGAGTTAACAGGGGAACTGAAGCTTTCTTT; cdr3_aa: CASSLGVNRGTEAFF
v_call: TRBV7-9; clone_size: NA; j_call: TRBJ2-3; d_call: TRBD2; cdr3_nt: TGTGCCAGCAGCGTATCCGGACTAGCGGATACGCAGTATTTT; cdr3_aa: CASSVSGLADTQYF
v_call: TRBV3-1/TRBV3-2; clone_size: NA; j_call: TRBJ1-1; d_call: NA; cdr3_nt: TGTGCCAGCAGCCAAGAGGTGTGCCAGATAAACACTGAAGCTTTCTTT; cdr3_aa: CASSQEVCQINTEAFF
v_call: TRBV19; clone_size: once; j_call: TRBJ1-1; d_call: NA; cdr3_nt: TGTGCCAGTAGTAGGCCCGGCAGGGAGGGCACTGAAGCTTTCTTT; cdr3_aa: CASSRPGREGTEAFF
v_call: TRBV19; clone_size: few; j_call: TRBJ2-5; d_call: NA; cdr3_nt: TGTGCCAGTAGTATAGACTTCCAAGAGACCCAGTACTTC; cdr3_aa: CASSIDFQETQYF
v_call: TRBV7-3; clone_size: many; j_call: TRBJ2-7; d_call: TRBD2; cdr3_nt: TGTGCCAGCAGCTTAAGTAGCGGGGGCTACTACGAGCAGTACTTC; cdr3_aa: CASSLSSGGYYEQYF
v_call: TRBV7-2; clone_size: once; j_call: TRBJ2-2; d_call: NA; cdr3_nt: TGTGCCAGCAGCCCCGCCAGGGTGCAAACCGGGGAGCTGTTTTTT; cdr3_aa: CASSPARVQTGELFF
v_call: TRBV6-5; clone_size: once; j_call: TRBJ1-2; d_call: TRBD1; cdr3_nt: TGTGCCAGCAGTTACTCGAGAAGGACAGGGTATAACGGCTACACCTTC; cdr3_aa: CASSYSRRTGYNGYTF
v_call: TRBV5-1; clone_size: NA; j_call: TRBJ2-7; d_call: NA; cdr3_nt: TGCGCCAGCAGCGAGAACCCAGGGGCGACTTACGAGCAGTACTTC; cdr3_aa: CASSENPGATYEQYF
v_call: TRBV6-5; clone_size: few; j_call: TRBJ2-7; d_call: TRBD2; cdr3_nt: TGTGCCAGCAGTTTAGCGGGAGGGACCTACGAGCAGTACTTC; cdr3_aa: CASSLAGGTYEQYF
v_call: TRBV19; clone_size: once; j_call: TRBJ2-3; d_call: TRBD2; cdr3_nt: TGTGCCAGTAGTAGAAATGGACTAGCGGGATTCACAGATACGCAGTATTTT; cdr3_aa: CASSRNGLAGFTDTQYF
v_call: TRBV6-2/TRBV6-3; clone_size: NA; j_call: TRBJ2-2; d_call: TRBD2; cdr3_nt: TGTGCCAGCAGCCCGTCGAGGGCGGGAGGGGCCGGGGAGCTGTTTTTT; cdr3_aa: CASSPSRAGGAGELFF
v_call: TRBV28; clone_size: once; j_call: TRBJ2-7; d_call: TRBD2; cdr3_nt: TGTGCCAGCAGTATACGACCGGGACGGAGGACTAGCGGGAGAATCTACGAGCAGTACTTC; cdr3_aa: CASSIRPGRRTSGRIYEQYF
v_call: TRBV19; clone_size: NA; j_call: TRBJ1-5; d_call: NA; cdr3_nt: TGTGCCAGTAGTATTTCATCAGATCACAATCAGCCCCAGCATTTT; cdr3_aa: CASSISSDHNQPQHF